The 24 T cell receptor beta chains in this list originate from one sample, sequenced in a study of regulatory T cells in long-lasting Graves disease. To make TCR beta libraries, researchers used iRepertoire HTBI primers and Arm-PCR of CDR3 regions. One entry per CDR3 protein, called by TCRdb with MiXCR from the multiplex PCR reads. The sample lists 600,000 to 650,000 distinct CDR3 sequences; about 16% were seen once. The time point denotes: newly diagnosed GD, antithyroid drugs for less than 3 months. Following extraction of RNA from PBMCs, that RNA was used to make the TCR library. This same sample was also part of a study on T cells in Graves' hyperthyroidism and ophthalmopathy.

The sequences come from peripheral blood mononuclear cells (PBMCs), collected at new diagnosis, from a patient treated with antithyroid drugs. The source is a woman aged 25 to 39 with Graves disease.

This clonotype has a count of ten or more. This chain connects TRBV10-3 to TRBJ1-1, with D tentatively TRBD1 (6 bases). Deletions cut 5 bases from V and 6 bases from J, with 13 bases between. CDR3 length: 13 residues. The germline gives CDR1 ENHRY, CDR2 SYGVKD. This chain's CDR3 is CAISILPGAEAFF. The DNA for the CDR3 is TGTGCCATCAGTATACTCCCAGGGGCTGAAGCTTTCTTT.

This clonotype was found many times. The chain carries TRBV28 and TRBJ2-3; 10 bases agree with TRBD1. Unmatched junction bases numbered 10, after V lost 6 bases and J lost 7 bases. This CDR3 has 15 amino acids. Germline V gene lookup returns CDR1 MDHEN and CDR2 SYDVKM. This CDR3 reads CASRGQGTAWNTQYF. CDR3 nucleotide sequence: TGTGCCAGCAGGGGACAGGGGACAGCATGGAATACGCAGTATTTT.

This clonotype has only a few counts. The chain employs TRBV11-2 and TRBJ2-5; TRBD1 might be the D (7 bases). Looked up from germline, CDR1 is SGHAT and CDR2 is FQNNGV. The V gene lost 1 base and the J gene lost 5 bases, with 17 bases spanning the gap. The CDR3 is made up of 16 amino acids. The CDR3 here is CASSLVLSGGYETQYF. The CDR3, as DNA: TGTGCCAGCAGCTTAGTTCTCTCAGGGGGGTATGAGACCCAGTACTTC.

This clonotype was recorded many times. The chain recombines TRBV28 with TRBJ2-1, with 10 bases lining up with TRBD2. Germline values: CDR1 MDHEN, CDR2 SYDVKM. The junction had 16 bases not matched to a gene; V was cut back by 8 bases and J by 9 bases. The CDR3 covers 16 residues. The CDR3 reads CASGLGLAARYGEQFF. The CDR3 DNA reads TGTGCCAGCGGATTAGGACTAGCGGCTCGTTACGGTGAGCAGTTCTTC.

Concerning this clonotype itself: This clone may be a read error of a much larger clone one base away. The V call is TRBV2, the J call TRBJ2-1; D gene unclear. The V end lost 6 bases, the J end lost 2 bases, and 11 bases lay between the germline ends. The CDR3 sequence is 14 residues long. CDR1 and CDR2 from the germline V gene are SNHLY and FYNNEI. CDR3 in amino acids: CASSLDETYNEQFF. As DNA, the CDR3 is TGTGCCAGCAGCTTAGATGAGACCTACAATGAGCAGTTCTTC.

V gene TRBV3-1 combines with J gene TRBJ2-7; 10 bases line up with TRBD1. J was trimmed by 3 bases and V by 1 base; bases with no gene match: 3. The V gene's germline CDR1 is LGHDT and CDR2 YNNKEL (reference sequence). The CDR3 runs to 15 residues. The CDR3 DNA reads TGTGCCAGCAGCCAAGGGGACAGGGGCGGCTACGAGCAGTACTTC. Protein: CASSQGDRGGYEQYF.

In nucleotides, the CDR3 is TGTGCCAGCAGCAACGACCCTAGACTAGCGGGGTACGAGCAGTACTTC. This codes for CASSNDPRLAGYEQYF. The gene calls are TRBV11-2 and TRBJ2-7, with 11 bases fitting TRBD2. CDR1 and CDR2 from the germline V gene are SGHAT and FQNNGV. V trimming: 5 bases; J trimming: 4 bases; junction bases outside the gene matches: 10. This CDR3 has 16 amino acids.

The chain carries TRBV7-2 and TRBJ2-7; 9 bases agree with TRBD1. The CDR3 length is 13 residues. The junction had 2 bases not matched to a gene; V was cut back by 6 bases and J by 2 bases. Germline loops: CDR1 SGHTA, CDR2 FQGNSA. The DNA of the CDR3 is TGTGCCAGCAGAGACAGGGGGACCTACGAGCAGTACTTC. Protein sequence: CASRDRGTYEQYF.

The table lists this clonotype with a few counts. J is TRBJ1-4 and V is TRBV25-1, with 8 bases identical to TRBD1. V shed 8 bases and J 7 bases; nucleotides not matched to a gene: 12. The CDR3 has 15 residues. CDR1 and CDR2 (germline): MGHDK, SYGVNS. The CDR3 reads CASSPRTGKGEKLFF. CDR3 DNA sequence: TGTGCCAGCTCCCCACGGACAGGGAAAGGTGAAAAACTGTTTTTT. Using reference TRBV25-1 and TRBJ1-4 for the parts outside the CDR3, the full variable domain is EADIYQTPRYLVIGTGKKITLECSQTMGHDKMYWYQQDPGMELHLIHYSYGVNSTEKGDLSSESTVSRIRTEHFPLTLESARPSHTSQYLCASSPRTGKGEKLFFGSGTQLSVL.

V and J are TRBV3-1 and TRBJ1-1; possibly TRBD1 for D (5 bases). Trimming took off 0 bases at V and 4 bases at J, with 12 bases between the two ends. The germline V gene encodes CDR1 LGHDT and CDR2 YNNKEL (reference sequence). This CDR3 region has 15 residues. CDR3 residues: CASSQDLGQGTEAFF. DNA of the CDR3: TGTGCCAGCAGCCAAGATCTTGGGCAGGGCACTGAAGCTTTCTTT.

Details on this clonotype: Since a much larger clone is just one base distant, this may be a read error. The V and J genes are TRBV24-1 and TRBJ2-1; D possibly matches TRBD1 or TRBD2 (5 bases each). The germline V gene encodes CDR1 KGHDR and CDR2 SFDVKD. V was trimmed by 6 bases and J by 0 bases, leaving 17 bases between them. The length of the CDR3 is 17 residues. The CDR3 DNA reads as TGTGCCACCAGTAATTCTGCCGGGACGCTCTCCTACAATGAGCAGTTCTTC. This gives the protein CATSNSAGTLSYNEQFF.

This clonotype was observed a handful of times. This rearrangement joins TRBV7-8 to TRBJ2-3; 12 positions agree with TRBD1. CDR1 SGHVS and CDR2 FQNEAQ come from the germline V gene. The CDR3 contains 15 residues. Losses at the gene ends were 5 bases for V and 6 bases for J; bases not matched to a gene: 6. The CDR3 DNA reads TGTGCCAGCAGCCCCCGGGACAGGGGGCTGGATACGCAGTATTTT. This sequence encodes CASSPRDRGLDTQYF.

In nucleotides, the CDR3 is TGTGCCAGTAGTATATGGGGACAGCTCTCTGGGGCCAACGTCCTGACTTTC. Protein product: CASSIWGQLSGANVLTF. The genes are TRBV19 and TRBJ2-6; TRBD1 matches at 7 bases. The CDR3 runs to 17 residues. Germline values: CDR1 LNHDA, CDR2 SQIVND (reference sequence). Trimming removed 2 bases from V and 0 bases from J; junction bases left unmatched: 4.

V usage is TRBV5-1 and J usage is TRBJ1-3; the D is unclear. The CDR3 is made up of 13 amino acids. CDR1 is SGHRS, CDR2 YFSETQ, per germline. Trimming took off 4 bases at V and 1 base at J, with 6 bases between the two ends. The CDR3 DNA is TGCGCCAGCAGCACCGAGTCTGGAAACACCATATATTTT. This gives the protein CASSTESGNTIYF.

Ten or more counts support this clonotype. This chain joins TRBV7-9 and TRBJ2-1; TRBD2 matches at 7 bases. CDR3 length: 16 residues. Per the germline V gene, CDR1 is SEHNR and CDR2 is FQNEAQ (reference sequence). Trimming at V came to 3 bases and at J to 0 bases, leaving 5 bases not matched to a gene. This CDR3 is CASSLVGGSSYNEQFF. The CDR3 nucleotides read TGTGCCAGCAGCTTGGTGGGAGGGAGCTCCTACAATGAGCAGTTCTTC. Filled out from reference TRBV7-9 and TRBJ2-1, the complete variable domain reads DTGVSQNPRHKITKRGQNVTFRCDPISEHNRLYWYRQTLGQGPEFLTYFQNEAQLEKSRLLSDRFSAERPKGSFSTLEIQRTEQGDSAMYLCASSLVGGSSYNEQFFGPGTRLTVL.

This sequence joins TRBV20-1 and TRBJ1-2; D possibly corresponds to TRBD1 (6 bases). CDR3 length: 10 residues. Germline V gives CDR1 DFQATT, CDR2 SNEGSKA (reference sequence). In DNA form, the CDR3 reads TGCAGCCCAGGGGCATATGGCTACACCTTC. The encoded protein is CSPGAYGYTF.

J is TRBJ1-1 and V is TRBV29-1, with D maybe TRBD1 (6 bases). V lost 6 bases and J lost 1, with 21 bases in between. CDR1 is SQVTM and CDR2 is ANQGSEA in the germline V gene. The CDR3 is 16 amino acids. CDR3 DNA sequence: TGCAGCGTGGGAACAGGGCAGGGGCTCACGAACACTGAAGCTTTCTTT. Protein product: CSVGTGQGLTNTEAFF.

This clonotype showed up many times. The chain uses TRBV12-3 or TRBV12-4 and TRBJ2-6, with D possibly TRBD2 on 5 matching bases. The length of the CDR3 is 14 residues. V lost 8 bases, J lost 3 bases, and 11 bases lay in between. This CDR3 is CASDRGGGANVLTF. The CDR3 DNA sequence: TGTGCCAGCGATCGGGGTGGTGGGGCCAACGTCCTGACTTTC.

The chain links TRBV27 to TRBJ2-3; TRBD2 might be the D (8 bases). The V gene's germline CDR1 is MNHEY and CDR2 SMNVEV (reference sequence). Trimming shortened V by 6 bases and J by 7 bases, and 20 bases separated the two germline ends. This CDR3 has 15 residues. The CDR3 DNA reads as TGTGCCAGCAGACTCAGGGGGACTAGAACCCATACGCAGTATTTT. Translating gives CASRLRGTRTHTQYF.

This clonotype was recorded at least ten times. The gene calls are TRBV12-3 or TRBV12-4 and TRBJ2-7; D may be TRBD2 (6 bases). The CDR3 is 13 amino acids. Trimming cost V 5 bases and J 6 bases, with 14 bases left between them. The CDR3 loop reads CASSLFGGGEQYF. CDR3 DNA: TGTGCCAGCAGTCTCTTTGGGGGAGGCGAGCAGTACTTC.

There are many counts of this clonotype. This chain uses TRBV20-1 with TRBJ2-3, with 7 positions matching TRBD2. The V and J ends lost 3 bases and 4 bases, in that order; junction bases with no gene match: 4. The CDR3 length is 13 residues. In germline, CDR1 is DFQATT, CDR2 SNEGSKA (reference sequence). The CDR3 DNA follows: TGCAGTGCTAGCGGGAGGAACGCAGATACGCAGTATTTT. It specifies CSASGRNADTQYF.

There are many counts of this clonotype. This rearrangement joins TRBV15 to TRBJ1-5, with unresolved D. The V end was cut by 1 base, the J end by 5 bases, with 6 bases between. Germline CDR1 LNHNV, CDR2 YYDKDF (reference sequence). The CDR3 length is 13 residues. The CDR3 DNA reads as TGTGCCACCAGCAGAGGTTTCGATCAGCCCCAGCATTTT. It is translated as CATSRGFDQPQHF.

This chain uses TRBV20-1 with TRBJ1-1, with 7 bases aligning to TRBD1. Germline CDR1 is DFQATT and CDR2 is SNEGSKA (reference sequence). The CDR3 is 14 amino acids. Trimming took 5 bases from V and 1 from J; bases not matched to a gene: 7. The DNA for the CDR3 is TGCAGTGCTCCGAGACAGGGCCCGAACACTGAAGCTTTCTTT. This encodes CSAPRQGPNTEAFF.

This clonotype has a count of ten or more. V is TRBV28 and J is TRBJ1-4; D not certain. The germline CDR1 and CDR2 sequences are MDHEN and SYDVKM. The CDR3 contains 15 residues. Trimming cost V 3 bases and J 6 bases, with 14 bases left between them. This CDR3 is CASSFAKGGDEKLFF. In DNA form, the CDR3 reads TGTGCCAGCAGTTTCGCGAAGGGCGGAGATGAAAAACTGTTTTTT.